The 8 T cell receptor beta chains given below trace back to one sample, sequenced in a study of OX40 agonist ivuxolimab in advanced cancers. Profiling relied on immunoSEQ multiplex PCR, and the TCRdb table lists in-frame clones only, not all of them. The sample shows about 68,000 clones, 85% to 90% of them seen only once. The sample consisted of CD4+ or CD8+ T cells sorted from blood, taken in a trial of the OX40 agonist ivuxolimab. The receptors were gathered from an adult with an advanced solid tumor such as melanoma, head and neck, liver or kidney cancer.

This clone turned up a few times. The chain is built from TRBV19 and TRBJ2-1; D call uncertain. The CDR3 is 13 amino acids. Germline CDR1 and CDR2: LNHDA and SQIVND (reference sequence). The V gene lost 5 bases and the J gene lost 9 bases, with 14 bases spanning the gap. This CDR3 is CASSRARLSEQFF. The CDR3 DNA follows: TGTGCCAGTAGTCGGGCTAGGTTGAGTGAGCAGTTCTTC.

V and J are TRBV2 and TRBJ2-3, with 8 bases that match TRBD1. This CDR3 region has 15 residues. With V trimmed by 4 bases and J by 3 bases, 6 bases remained unmatched. Germline CDR1 and CDR2: SNHLY and FYNNEI. CDR3 DNA: TGTGCCAGCAGTGGGCAGGGGGCGGGTACAGATACGCAGTATTTT. Encoded protein: CASSGQGAGTDTQYF.

In its sample, this clone was seen once. The chain recombines TRBV5-4 with TRBJ2-2; tentatively, D is TRBD1 (6 bases). The germline V gene encodes CDR1 SGHNT and CDR2 YYREEE (reference sequence). CDR3 length equals 16 residues. V was clipped by 0 bases and J by 6 bases, with 15 bases between them. Here the CDR3 reads CASSLVGRGPPGELFF. In nucleotides, the CDR3 is TGTGCCAGCAGCTTGGTGGGCAGGGGCCCGCCCGGGGAGCTGTTTTTT.

The chain recombines TRBV19 with TRBJ2-1; D unclear. The V end lost 1 base, the J end lost 5 bases, and 12 bases lay between the germline ends. Germline V gives CDR1 LNHDA, CDR2 SQIVND (reference sequence). The length of the CDR3 is 15 residues. The chain's CDR3 is CASSIAERPNNEQFF. DNA of the CDR3: TGTGCCAGTAGTATAGCGGAGCGCCCTAACAATGAGCAGTTCTTC.

V and J are TRBV18 and TRBJ2-5; 8 nucleotides match TRBD1. V lost 6 bases and J lost 4; bases outside the gene matches: 10. Germline assignment: CDR1 KGHSH and CDR2 LQKENI. The CDR3 is made up of 15 amino acids. The CDR3 reads CASSPRGQAAETQYF. The CDR3 DNA follows: TGTGCCAGCTCCCCCAGGGGACAGGCGGCAGAGACCCAGTACTTC. The full variable domain, its missing parts supplied by reference TRBV18 and TRBJ2-5, is NAGVMQNPRHLVRRRGQEARLRCSPMKGHSHVYWYRQLPEEGLKFMVYLQKENIIDESGMPKERFSAEFPKEGPSILRIQQVVRGDSAAYFCASSPRGQAAETQYFGPGTRLLVL.

The chain employs TRBV5-1 and TRBJ2-1; perhaps TRBD2 as D (7 bases). The CDR3 runs to 15 residues. Trimming left V 2 bases short and J 7 bases short, with 16 bases between. Germline V gene lookup returns CDR1 SGHRS and CDR2 YFSETQ. The CDR3 coding sequence is TGCGCCAGCAGCTTTCGAACGGGGGGCAGTAATGAGCAGTTCTTC. Translation gives CASSFRTGGSNEQFF.

The V and J genes are TRBV4-3 and TRBJ2-7; the D gene is possibly TRBD2 (6 bases). The CDR3 length is 15 residues. The V gene lost 1 base and the J gene lost 4 bases, with 14 bases spanning the gap. Per the germline V gene, CDR1 is LGHNA and CDR2 is YSLEER. CDR3 loop: CASSQAGSGPYEQYF. CDR3 DNA sequence: TGCGCCAGCAGCCAAGCGGGTAGCGGACCATACGAGCAGTACTTC.

V and J are TRBV12-5 and TRBJ2-7; D is ambiguous. The V end was cut by 5 bases, the J end by 2 bases, with 4 bases between. Germline assignment: CDR1 LGHNT and CDR2 FRNRAP. The CDR3 length is 11 residues. CDR3 sequence (DNA): TGTGCTAGTGGTCCCCCCTACGAGCAGTACTTC. This codes for CASGPPYEQYF.